The rows below give T cell receptor beta chains drawn from one sample of a study of cytomegalovirus exposure and HLA in healthy donors. Data came from immunoSEQ multiplex PCR; TCRdb stores just in-frame clones and leaves some out. This sample has some 150,000 clones; approximately 78% occur once, and the top ten carry 6% to 9%. Source material: PBMCs. Receptors originate from a woman in her twenties or thirties in good health and CMV-seropositive. Each CDR3 is given without its conserved first and last residue. Fields, in order: V gene, CDR3 protein.

v_call: TRBV6-5; cdr3_aa: ASSYTSRGGNTEAF
v_call: TRBV7-9; cdr3_aa: ASSPVPAAGASNYGYT
v_call: TRBV15; cdr3_aa: ATSLVAEAQPQH
v_call: TRBV4-3; cdr3_aa: ASSQAILGSSYNEQF
v_call: TRBV7-2; cdr3_aa: ASSLTGSGANVLT
v_call: TRBV29-1; cdr3_aa: SVVGQGYEQY
v_call: TRBV5-6; cdr3_aa: ASSYPPSVNYGYT
v_call: TRBV5-6; cdr3_aa: ASSSDRGASGNTIY
v_call: TRBV7-2; cdr3_aa: ASSADRINTGELF
v_call: TRBV6-5; cdr3_aa: ASSHRGITYEQY
v_call: TRBV7-2; cdr3_aa: ATSLSEMGTQY
v_call: TRBV19; cdr3_aa: ASSIDRPNQPQH
v_call: TRBV10-2; cdr3_aa: ASSESGTVDNEQF
v_call: TRBV9; cdr3_aa: ASSVAGTISYEQY
v_call: TRBV2; cdr3_aa: ASGPGTGPPNEQF
v_call: TRBV6-5; cdr3_aa: ASSYSNNPYEQY
v_call: TRBV6-6; cdr3_aa: ASSYSDREY
v_call: TRBV27; cdr3_aa: ASGLTGSNQPQH
v_call: TRBV29-1; cdr3_aa: SVEGEQEGDTQY
v_call: TRBV5-6; cdr3_aa: ASSFEGGVEKLF
v_call: TRBV10-3; cdr3_aa: AISESTPYRGAGNTIY
v_call: TRBV28; cdr3_aa: ASRHRGSHIQY
v_call: TRBV30; cdr3_aa: AWSLDRELNTIY
v_call: TRBV7-2; cdr3_aa: ASSLGRTGNSYGYT
v_call: TRBV9; cdr3_aa: ASSVQGRNTEAF
v_call: TRBV7-6; cdr3_aa: ASSFAGTSGFNEQF
v_call: TRBV6-6; cdr3_aa: ASSYVGRGETQY
v_call: TRBV6-1; cdr3_aa: ASSPGTGMSTEAF
v_call: TRBV27; cdr3_aa: ASSFDRSYGYT
v_call: TRBV4-3; cdr3_aa: ASSQGIQGPVHEQY
v_call: TRBV6-5; cdr3_aa: ASSTPGHGYEQY
v_call: TRBV2; cdr3_aa: ASTRPGGLYNSPLH
v_call: TRBV19; cdr3_aa: ASRRDSNTDTQY
v_call: TRBV9; cdr3_aa: ASSPPTATYEQY
v_call: TRBV5-4; cdr3_aa: ASRTPGGGAEAF
v_call: TRBV2; cdr3_aa: ASSVRASNQPQH
v_call: TRBV10-2; cdr3_aa: ASGRPSQDSKTGANVLT
v_call: TRBV30; cdr3_aa: AWSVTTLETQY
v_call: TRBV18; cdr3_aa: ASSRPQRMQLNTEAF
v_call: TRBV5-8; cdr3_aa: ASSLRGYGYT
v_call: TRBV10-3; cdr3_aa: AISEVLASSYNEQF
v_call: TRBV29-1; cdr3_aa: SVGGPTGNIPNTIY
v_call: TRBV13; cdr3_aa: ASSRGARGYEQY
v_call: TRBV7-2; cdr3_aa: ASSFSRSSYEQY
v_call: TRBV2; cdr3_aa: ASRLDRGSGQPQH
v_call: TRBV11-2; cdr3_aa: ASSRSLEEKGYT